This T cell receptor beta chain originates from a study of cytomegalovirus exposure and HLA in healthy donors. Whole-study findings and limits: When the data were analyzed later, several of the most significant clusters appeared to be linked to common viral pathogens.

PCR involved 60 Vbeta and 13 Jbeta primers. The method was immunoSEQ multiplex PCR; TCRdb's version includes in-frame clones alone and lacks a portion of them. The sample includes some 110,000 clones, around 80% of them seen just once. The CDR3 loop spans 17 amino acids. V shed 4 bases and J 6 bases; nucleotides not matched to a gene: 17. Germline lookup yields CDR1 SGHDT and CDR2 YYEEEE. As regards this clone: Its antigen is unidentified.

This clonotype was obtained from a man younger than 45 in good health and CMV-seropositive. The sequencing sample was made of PBMCs. The chain carries TRBV5-6 and TRBJ1-2; 8 positions match TRBD1. CDR3 sequence: CASSPLASQGAFNGYTF. CDR3 nucleotides: TGTGCCAGCAGCCCCCTGGCGTCGCAGGGGGCTTTTAATGGCTACACCTTC.